The source of this T cell receptor (beta chain) is a study of neurological immune-mediated disorders. Study-level results: HTLV-1-associated myelopathy displayed the greatest TCR clonal expansion, and multiple sclerosis exhibited the smallest, lower than that of healthy controls.

The method for making cDNA was 5'RACE, and it used 10-nucleotide random UMIs. Via MiXCR, TCRdb re-called the 5' RACE reads, giving one row per CDR3 protein. The table shows approximately 70,000 distinct CDR3 sequences, with about 4% occurring only once. V gave up 4 bases and J gave up 4 bases, with 13 bases separating them. This CDR3 spans 14 amino acids. Germline V gene lookup returns CDR1 MNHEY and CDR2 SMNVEV (reference sequence). Many counts were recorded for this clonotype. Its specificity is unknown. This chain connects TRBV27 to TRBJ1-1, with D possibly TRBD1 on 6 matching bases. This TCR came from a man aged 25-45 years with multiple sclerosis. The sequenced material came from PBMCs. The chain's CDR3 is CASSSNRVFTEAFF. The CDR3, as DNA: TGTGCCAGCAGTTCAAACAGGGTCTTCACTGAAGCTTTCTTT.